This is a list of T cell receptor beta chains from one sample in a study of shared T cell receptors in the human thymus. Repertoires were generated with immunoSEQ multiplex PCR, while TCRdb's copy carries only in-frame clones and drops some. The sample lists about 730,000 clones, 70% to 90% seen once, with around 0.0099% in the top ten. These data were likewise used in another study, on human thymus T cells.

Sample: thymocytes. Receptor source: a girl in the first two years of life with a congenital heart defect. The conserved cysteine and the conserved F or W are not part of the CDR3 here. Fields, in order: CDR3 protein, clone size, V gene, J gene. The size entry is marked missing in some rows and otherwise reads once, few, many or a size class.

CDR3: ASMNRVSYEQY; size: NA; V: TRBV6-6; J: TRBJ2-7
CDR3: ASSRKRGFYTEAF; size: NA; V: TRBV5-1; J: TRBJ1-1
CDR3: ASSQERGPNTGELF; size: NA; V: TRBV14; J: TRBJ2-2
CDR3: ASKGQGSYEQY; size: NA; V: TRBV6-1; J: TRBJ2-7
CDR3: ASSSGPRVGANVLT; size: few; V: TRBV9; J: TRBJ2-6
CDR3: ASSQVFLRQGANYEQY; size: NA; V: TRBV4-1; J: TRBJ2-7
CDR3: ASSAGGGEGETQY; size: once; V: TRBV9; J: TRBJ2-5
CDR3: ASRSSAETQY; size: NA; V: TRBV19; J: TRBJ2-5
CDR3: STEPRGKGTNQPQH; size: NA; V: TRBV29-1; J: TRBJ1-5
CDR3: ASSLGQGGDQETQY; size: NA; V: TRBV7-6; J: TRBJ2-5
CDR3: ASCGAAFQETQY; size: NA; V: TRBV6-1; J: TRBJ2-5
CDR3: ASSIGRTGSNQPQH; size: NA; V: TRBV19; J: TRBJ1-5
CDR3: ASGGGQGLNEQF; size: NA; V: TRBV12-5; J: TRBJ2-1
CDR3: ASSPGSVVPNTIY; size: once; V: TRBV19; J: TRBJ1-3
CDR3: ASSGRSQNPYEQY; size: NA; V: TRBV27; J: TRBJ2-7
CDR3: ASSSHKKAPTDNEQF; size: few; V: TRBV5-6; J: TRBJ2-1
CDR3: ASRTVYDYGYT; size: NA; V: TRBV27; J: TRBJ1-2
CDR3: ASSLGQGHSPLH; size: once; V: TRBV7-6; J: TRBJ1-6
CDR3: ADGSPGQAPNYGYT; size: once; V: TRBV23-1; J: TRBJ1-2
CDR3: ASSYSIWTASEKLF; size: NA; V: TRBV6-5; J: TRBJ1-4
CDR3: ASSGGEEQY; size: NA; V: TRBV5-6; J: TRBJ2-3
CDR3: ASSQEKLQTPSSTDTQY; size: NA; V: TRBV4-1; J: TRBJ2-3
CDR3: ASSDPPRQGGQPQH; size: NA; V: TRBV6-1; J: TRBJ1-5
CDR3: ASSHPRASGHKDTQY; size: NA; V: TRBV11-2; J: TRBJ2-3
CDR3: ASTPSVESSPLH; size: NA; V: TRBV6-6; J: TRBJ1-6
CDR3: ASSLVPNGGLEEDTEAF; size: NA; V: TRBV7-9; J: TRBJ1-1
CDR3: ASSSHRGHEDTQY; size: few; V: TRBV27; J: TRBJ2-3
CDR3: ASSYRGQFNTEAF; size: NA; V: TRBV6-6; J: TRBJ1-1